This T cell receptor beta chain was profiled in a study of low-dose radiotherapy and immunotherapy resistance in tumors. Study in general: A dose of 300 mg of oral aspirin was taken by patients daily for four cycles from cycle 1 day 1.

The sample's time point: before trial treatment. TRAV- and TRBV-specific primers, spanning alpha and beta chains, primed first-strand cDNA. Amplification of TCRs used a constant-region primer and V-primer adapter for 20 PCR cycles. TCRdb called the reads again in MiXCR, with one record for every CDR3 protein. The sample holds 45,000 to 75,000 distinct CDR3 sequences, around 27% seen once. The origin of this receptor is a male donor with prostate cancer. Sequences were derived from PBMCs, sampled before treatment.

The CDR3 loop is CASSLGQATTYGYTF. The CDR3 DNA follows: TGTGCCAGCAGTCTGGGACAGGCGACCACCTATGGCTACACCTTC. The chain uses TRBV6-2 or TRBV6-3 and TRBJ1-2; 8 bases are a match to TRBD1. V gave up 5 bases and J gave up 4 bases; unmatched junction bases: 9. CDR3 size: 15 residues. The germline V gene has CDR1 MNHEY and CDR2 SVGEGT.